These T cell receptor beta chains were read from a single sample in a study of CD4 T cells in relation to SARS-CoV-2 and coronaviruses. Libraries were prepared by immunoSEQ multiplex PCR; TCRdb keeps only in-frame clonotypes and omits some of them. The repertoire includes 35,000 to 50,000 clones, over 75% of them detected once, and approximately 1.5% sits in the top ten. These receptors have no known antigen. The specimen was naive CD4+ T cells from PBMCs, cultured in vitro. These receptors all come from an adult with COVID-19. Both conserved end residues are part of each CDR3. D genes are given only for firm matches. Some rows have no size entry. The others give once, few or many, or a class for an expanded clone.

>TRBJ2-7|.|TRBV28|.
TGTGCCAGCAGTTTCGGGACCAGCTCCTACGAGCAGTACTTC
CASSFGTSSYEQYF
>TRBJ2-7|TRBD2|TRBV5-4|.
TGTGCCAGCAGCTTGGTCCGGTCTAGCGGGAGCCGAGCCTCCTACGAGCAGTACTTC
CASSLVRSSGSRASYEQYF
>TRBJ1-2|.|TRBV29-1|.
TGCAGCGTTGACGGAGGATTGGGAGGCTACACCTTC
CSVDGGLGGYTF
>TRBJ2-3|TRBD2|TRBV18|.
TGTGCCAGCTCCCCTACTAGCGGAGGAGATACGCAGTATTTT
CASSPTSGGDTQYF
>TRBJ1-5|.|TRBV12-3/TRBV12-4|few
TGTGCCAGCAGTTTAGAGGGTCGTCAGCCCCAGCATTTT
CASSLEGRQPQHF
>TRBJ2-1|.|TRBV14|.
TGTGCCAGCAGCCAAGGGAGCTCCTACAATGAGCAGTTCTTC
CASSQGSSYNEQFF
>TRBJ1-5|.|TRBV7-2|.
TGTGCCAGCAGCTTAACCGGGCCCAATCAGCCCCAGCATTTT
CASSLTGPNQPQHF
>TRBJ2-7|TRBD2|TRBV7-2|.
TGTGCCAGCAGTTCGAAGAGGACTAGCGGGGTCTCCTACGAGCAGTACTTC
CASSSKRTSGVSYEQYF
>TRBJ2-3|.|TRBV6-5|.
TGTGCCAGCAGTACGATCTACACAGATACGCAGTATTTT
CASSTIYTDTQYF
>TRBJ2-3|TRBD1|TRBV7-6|.
TGTGCCAGCAGCTTAGAAACAGGGGTCATCACAGATACGCAGTATTTT
CASSLETGVITDTQYF
>TRBJ2-6|.|TRBV28|once
TGTGCCAGCAGTTTAAGGGTTGGGGCCAACGTCCTGACTTTC
CASSLRVGANVLTF
>TRBJ2-3|.|TRBV7-9|.
TGTGCCAGCAGCACGGACAGTAGCACAGATACGCAGTATTTT
CASSTDSSTDTQYF
>TRBJ2-1|.|TRBV29-1|.
TGCAGCGTTATAGCGGATTACAATGAGCAGTTCTTC
CSVIADYNEQFF
>TRBJ2-7|.|TRBV6-1|.
TGTGCCAGCAGTGAGGGGGCGGGGCCCAGCCAGTACTTC
CASSEGAGPSQYF
>TRBJ1-5|.|TRBV18|few
TGTGCCAGCTCCAGTTGGGAATACCAGCCCCAGCATTTT
CASSSWEYQPQHF
>TRBJ2-3|TRBD2|TRBV6-2/TRBV6-3|.
TGTGCCAGCAGTTGGACTAGCGGGAGAACACGCGACACAGATACGCAGTATTTT
CASSWTSGRTRDTDTQYF
>TRBJ2-1|.|TRBV5-5|.
TGTGCCAGCAGCTTGGCTAGTTCAGTCCCTTTGGAGCAGTTCTTC
CASSLASSVPLEQFF
>TRBJ2-5|.|TRBV19|.
TGTGCCAGTAGTATAGGGCCGGAGGAGACCCAGTACTTC
CASSIGPEETQYF
>TRBJ2-3|TRBD2|TRBV27|.
TGTGCCAGCAGTTCATCCCCACCGGGACTAGCGGGAGTGATAGATACGCAGTATTTT
CASSSSPPGLAGVIDTQYF
>TRBJ1-2|.|TRBV6-1|.
TGTGCCAGCAGTGATGAGGGATATGGCTACACCTTC
CASSDEGYGYTF
>TRBJ2-3|.|TRBV2|.
TGTGCCAGCAGTGCGTCGTCTAGCGTCCCAGATACGCAGTATTTT
CASSASSSVPDTQYF
>TRBJ2-1|TRBD2|TRBV6-5|.
TGTGCCAGCAGTTACCGGACTAGCGGGAGCGGGGAGCAGTTCTTC
CASSYRTSGSGEQFF
>TRBJ2-1|.|TRBV18|.
TGTGCCAGCTCACCTGGGGTGCAGGAAGCCAATGAGCAGTTCTTC
CASSPGVQEANEQFF
>TRBJ2-2|TRBD2|TRBV7-9|few
TGTGCCAGCAGTATATTGGGGAGGGCCCTCGACGGGGAGCTGTTTTTT
CASSILGRALDGELFF
>TRBJ1-2|TRBD1|TRBV15|once
TGTGCCACCAGCAGGTTTTATATAGATGGGGACAGCTCGGCTAAATCCTATGGCTACACCTTC
CATSRFYIDGDSSAKSYGYTF
>TRBJ2-4|.|TRBV6-6|few
TGTGCCAGCGCGGGGACGGCCAAAAACATTCAGTACTTC
CASAGTAKNIQYF